The clone carrying this TCR beta chain came up a few times. Its target is not known. TCRdb reprocessed the RT-PCR reads with MiXCR, giving one entry per CDR3 protein. There are roughly 780,000 distinct CDR3 sequences in the sample; less than 20% occur only once, and about 11% lies in the top ten. This specimen belongs to a study of response to subunit inactivated influenza vaccine. Trimming stripped 0 bases from V and 6 bases from J, with 13 bases between. Germline CDR1 reads SGHDT; CDR2 reads YYEEEE. CDR3 length: 16 residues. Study-level results: Each seasonal flu vaccination may recruit only limited new T cells, authors suggested.

This clonotype was obtained from a man aged 50-59 years who received an inactivated influenza vaccine. The chain carries TRBV5-6 and TRBJ1-6; tentatively, D is TRBD1 (5 bases). This specimen was PBMCs from blood, taken around 5 days after vaccination. The CDR3 DNA reads as TGTGCCAGCAGCTTGGACGGGTTGGGACTTAATTCACCCCTCCACTTT. Its translation: CASSLDGLGLNSPLHF.